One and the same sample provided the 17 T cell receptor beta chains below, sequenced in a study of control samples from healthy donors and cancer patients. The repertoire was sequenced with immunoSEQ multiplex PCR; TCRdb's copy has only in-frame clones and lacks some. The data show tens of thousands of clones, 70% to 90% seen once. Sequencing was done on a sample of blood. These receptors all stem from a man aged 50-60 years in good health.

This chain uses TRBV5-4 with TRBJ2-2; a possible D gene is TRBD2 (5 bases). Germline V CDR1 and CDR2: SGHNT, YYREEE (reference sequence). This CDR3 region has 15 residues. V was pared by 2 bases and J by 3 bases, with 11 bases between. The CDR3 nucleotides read TGTGCCAGCAGCTTTAACGGGGAGCACACCGGGGAGCTGTTTTTT. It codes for CASSFNGEHTGELFF. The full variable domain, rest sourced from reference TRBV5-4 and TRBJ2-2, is ETGVTQSPTHLIKTRGQQVTLRCSSQSGHNTVSWYQQALGQGPQFIFQYYREEENGRGNFPPRFSGLQFPNYSSELNVNALELDDSALYLCASSFNGEHTGELFFGEGSRLTVL.

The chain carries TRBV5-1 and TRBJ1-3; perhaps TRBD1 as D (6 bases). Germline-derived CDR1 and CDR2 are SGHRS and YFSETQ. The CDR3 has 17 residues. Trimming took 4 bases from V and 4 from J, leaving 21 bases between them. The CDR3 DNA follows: TGCGCCAGCAGCCCGGCTCCTACAGGGATTGCCGGAAACACCATATATTTT. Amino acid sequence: CASSPAPTGIAGNTIYF. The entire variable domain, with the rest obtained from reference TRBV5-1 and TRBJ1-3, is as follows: KAGVTQTPRYLIKTRGQQVTLSCSPISGHRSVSWYQQTPGQGLQFLFEYFSETQRNKGNFPGRFSGRQFSNSRSEMNVSTLELGDSALYLCASSPAPTGIAGNTIYFGEGSWLTVV.

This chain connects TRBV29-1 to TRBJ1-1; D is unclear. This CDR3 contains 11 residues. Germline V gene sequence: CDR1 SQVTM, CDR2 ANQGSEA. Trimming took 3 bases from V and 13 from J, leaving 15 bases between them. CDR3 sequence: CSVDEGDLNFF. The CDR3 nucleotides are TGCAGCGTTGATGAGGGTGATTTGAATTTCTTT.

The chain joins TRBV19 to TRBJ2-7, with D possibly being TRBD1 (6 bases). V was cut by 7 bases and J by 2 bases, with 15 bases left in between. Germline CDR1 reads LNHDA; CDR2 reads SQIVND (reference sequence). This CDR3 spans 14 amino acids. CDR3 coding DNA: TGTGCCAGTACGGGTTGGGACACCCCCTACGAGCAGTACTTC. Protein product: CASTGWDTPYEQYF.

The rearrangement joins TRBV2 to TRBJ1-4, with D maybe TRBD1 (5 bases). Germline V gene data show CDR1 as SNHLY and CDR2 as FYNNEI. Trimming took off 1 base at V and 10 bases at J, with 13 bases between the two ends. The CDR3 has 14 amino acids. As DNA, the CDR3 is TGTGCCAGCAGTGAAGGGGCGGGACCGCGAAAACTGTTTTTT. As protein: CASSEGAGPRKLFF.

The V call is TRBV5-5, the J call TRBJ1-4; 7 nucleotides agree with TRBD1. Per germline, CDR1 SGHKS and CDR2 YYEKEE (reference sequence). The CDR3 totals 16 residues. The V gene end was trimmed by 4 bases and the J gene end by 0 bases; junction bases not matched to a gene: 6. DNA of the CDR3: TGTGCCAGCAGCCCTACAACAGGGGCAACTAATGAAAAACTGTTTTTT. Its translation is CASSPTTGATNEKLFF.

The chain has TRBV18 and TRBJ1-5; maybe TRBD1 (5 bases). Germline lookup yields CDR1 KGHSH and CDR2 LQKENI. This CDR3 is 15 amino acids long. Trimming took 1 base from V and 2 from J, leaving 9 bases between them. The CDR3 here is CASSPRGDGNQPQHF. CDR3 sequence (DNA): TGTGCCAGCTCACCACGAGGGGATGGCAATCAGCCCCAGCATTTT. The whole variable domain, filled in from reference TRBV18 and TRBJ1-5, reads NAGVMQNPRHLVRRRGQEARLRCSPMKGHSHVYWYRQLPEEGLKFMVYLQKENIIDESGMPKERFSAEFPKEGPSILRIQQVVRGDSAAYFCASSPRGDGNQPQHFGDGTRLSIL.

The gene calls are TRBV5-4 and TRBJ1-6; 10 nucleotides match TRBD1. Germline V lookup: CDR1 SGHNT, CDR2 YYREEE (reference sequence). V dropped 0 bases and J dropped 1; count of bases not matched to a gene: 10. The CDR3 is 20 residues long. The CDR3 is CASSLAPGQGEPSYNSPLHF. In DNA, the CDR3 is TGTGCCAGCAGCTTGGCCCCAGGACAGGGGGAGCCATCCTATAATTCACCCCTCCACTTT.

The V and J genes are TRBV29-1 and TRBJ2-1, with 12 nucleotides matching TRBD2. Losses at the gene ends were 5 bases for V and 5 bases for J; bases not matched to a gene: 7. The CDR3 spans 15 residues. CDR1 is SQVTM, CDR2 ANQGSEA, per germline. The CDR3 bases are TGCAGCGTTAAGCTTTGGACTAGCGGGAACAATGAGCAGTTCTTC. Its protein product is CSVKLWTSGNNEQFF.

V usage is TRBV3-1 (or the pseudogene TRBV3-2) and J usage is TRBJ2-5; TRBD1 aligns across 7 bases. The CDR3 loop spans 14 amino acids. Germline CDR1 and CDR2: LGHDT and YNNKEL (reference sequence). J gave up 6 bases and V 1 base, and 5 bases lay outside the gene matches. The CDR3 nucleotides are TGTGCCAGCAGCCAAGGGGGACAGTTCCAGACCCAGTACTTC. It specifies CASSQGGQFQTQYF.

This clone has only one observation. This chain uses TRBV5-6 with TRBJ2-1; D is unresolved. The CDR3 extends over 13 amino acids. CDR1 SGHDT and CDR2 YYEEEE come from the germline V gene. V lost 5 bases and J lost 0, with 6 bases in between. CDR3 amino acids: CASRWGSYNEQFF. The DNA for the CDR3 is TGTGCCAGCAGATGGGGCTCCTACAATGAGCAGTTCTTC.

The CDR3 reads CASSVTDRANSPLHF. The CDR3 region has the DNA TGTGCCAGCAGCGTAACGGACAGGGCGAATTCACCCCTCCACTTT. The genes are TRBV9 and TRBJ1-6; 8 positions match TRBD1. With V trimmed by 1 base and J by 7 bases, 4 bases remained unmatched. The germline CDR1 and CDR2 sequences are SGDLS and YYNGEE. The CDR3 length is 15 residues.

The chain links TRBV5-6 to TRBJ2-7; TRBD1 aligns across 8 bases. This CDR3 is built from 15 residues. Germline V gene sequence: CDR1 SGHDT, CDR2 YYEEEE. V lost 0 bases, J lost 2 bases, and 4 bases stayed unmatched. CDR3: CASSLDYRGTYEQYF. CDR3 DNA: TGTGCCAGCAGCTTGGATTACAGGGGGACCTACGAGCAGTACTTC.

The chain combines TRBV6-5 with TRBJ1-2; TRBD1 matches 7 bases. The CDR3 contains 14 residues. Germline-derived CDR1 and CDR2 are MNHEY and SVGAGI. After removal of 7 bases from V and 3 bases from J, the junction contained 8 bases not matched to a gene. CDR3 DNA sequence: TGTGCCAGCAATTTAGACAGGGTTCACTATGGCTACACCTTC. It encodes CASNLDRVHYGYTF.

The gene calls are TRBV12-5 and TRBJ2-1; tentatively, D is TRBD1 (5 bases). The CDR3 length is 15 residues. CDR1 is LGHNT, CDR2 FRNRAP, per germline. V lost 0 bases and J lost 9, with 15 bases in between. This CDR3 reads CASGLVLGPDIEQFF. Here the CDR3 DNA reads TGTGCTAGTGGTTTGGTACTTGGCCCGGACATTGAGCAGTTCTTC.

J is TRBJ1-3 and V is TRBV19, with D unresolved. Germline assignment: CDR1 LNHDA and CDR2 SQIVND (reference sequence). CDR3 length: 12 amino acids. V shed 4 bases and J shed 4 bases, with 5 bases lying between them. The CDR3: CASSTQGNTIYF. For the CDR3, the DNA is TGTGCCAGTAGTACCCAGGGAAACACCATATATTTT.

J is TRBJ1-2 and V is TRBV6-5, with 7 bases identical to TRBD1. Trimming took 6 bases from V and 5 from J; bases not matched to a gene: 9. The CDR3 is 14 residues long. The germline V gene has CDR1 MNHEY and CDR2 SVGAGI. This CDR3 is CASRKGATEYGYTF. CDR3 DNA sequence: TGTGCCAGCAGAAAGGGGGCCACGGAGTATGGCTACACCTTC.